A single sample gave rise to the 12 T cell receptor beta chains below, sequenced in a study of Ad26.COV2.S vaccination and SARS-CoV-2 variants. Clones were read by immunoSEQ multiplex PCR, and TCRdb kept only the in-frame ones, dropping some. The sample yields some 460,000 clones, 89% seen once. The treatment here: 15 to 20 received Ad26.COV2.S at low or high dose, single or two shots; roughly five received placebo; per-sample allocation not given. All samples were drawn on day 63, counting from the first vaccine or placebo injection. Source: peripheral blood, taken in a trial of Ad26.COV2.S vaccine versus placebo. These receptors were taken from a person between 18 and 65 years old who received the Ad26.COV2.S COVID-19 vaccine or a placebo.

This chain uses TRBV30 with TRBJ2-5; 7 bases align to TRBD1. Germline values: CDR1 GTSNPN, CDR2 SVGIG (reference sequence). The CDR3 is 14 amino acids. V trimming: 0 bases; J trimming: 2 bases; junction bases outside the gene matches: 3. Here the CDR3 DNA reads TGTGCCTGGAGTGTAACACAGGGGCAAGAGACCCAGTACTTC. It encodes CAWSVTQGQETQYF.

The chain combines TRBV21-1 with TRBJ2-1; the D segment call TRBD2 is taken from the table without a DNA check. TRBV21-1 is marked as a pseudogene. The CDR3 spans 18 residues. The CDR3: CASSPECCGSPRAGEQFF. CDR3 coding DNA: TGTGCCAGCAGCCCAGAATGCTGCGGGAGTCCGAGAGCCGGTGAGCAGTTCTTC.

This chain links TRBV5-1 with TRBJ2-7, with TRBD2 identical over 7 bases. This CDR3 has 16 amino acids. V trimming: 0 bases; J trimming: 1 base; junction bases outside the gene matches: 7. Germline V gene data show CDR1 as SGHRS and CDR2 as YFSETQ. This CDR3 reads CASSLAAGSGSYEQYF. In nucleotides, the CDR3 is TGCGCCAGCAGCTTGGCTGCGGGTAGCGGGTCCTACGAGCAGTACTTC.

The V and J genes are TRBV7-3 and TRBJ2-6, with 10 nucleotides matching TRBD1. The CDR3 is 16 residues long. Germline V lookup: CDR1 SGHTA, CDR2 FQGTGA. V lost 8 bases, J lost 0 bases, and 4 bases stayed unmatched. This CDR3 is CASGTGARSGANVLTF. The CDR3 DNA sequence: TGTGCCAGCGGGACAGGGGCCCGCTCTGGGGCCAACGTCCTGACTTTC.

The chain uses TRBV18 and TRBJ1-5; D is unresolved. V was cut by 7 bases and J by 6 bases, with 16 bases left in between. The CDR3 sequence is 14 residues long. Germline assignment: CDR1 KGHSH and CDR2 LQKENI. The CDR3 region has the DNA TGTGCCAGCTGCTCGGATGGAGTTAGTCAGCCCCAGCATTTT. Encoded protein: CASCSDGVSQPQHF.

This sequence joins TRBV19 and TRBJ1-5, with D possibly being TRBD1 (5 bases). V gave up 3 bases and J gave up 1 base, with 13 bases separating them. Germline-derived CDR1 and CDR2 are LNHDA and SQIVND (reference sequence). The CDR3 length is 16 residues. CDR3 bases: TGTGCCAGTAGTATCGAGGGGACGAGCAGCAATCAGCCCCAGCATTTT. Its protein product is CASSIEGTSSNQPQHF.

The chain couples TRBV28 to TRBJ1-1; the D is unclear. V was pared by 5 bases and J by 0 bases, with 7 bases between. The CDR3 runs 13 residues. Germline CDR1 reads MDHEN; CDR2 reads SYDVKM. The CDR3 loop reads CASSRNLNTEAFF. The CDR3 region has the DNA TGTGCCAGCAGTCGAAATTTGAACACTGAAGCTTTCTTT.

The V and J genes are TRBV11-3 and TRBJ2-5; D possibly corresponds to TRBD2 (5 bases). V was shortened by 1 base and J by 7 bases, with 7 bases between the two germline ends. The CDR3 loop spans 12 amino acids. CDR1 is SGHNT, CDR2 YENEEA, per germline. In nucleotides, the CDR3 is TGTGCCAGCAGCTTAGGCCGGGGGACCCAGTACTTC. Translating gives CASSLGRGTQYF.

In this sample, this clone turned up a few times. The chain recombines TRBV25-1 with TRBJ2-7, with D possibly TRBD2 on 5 matching bases. The CDR3 sequence is 15 residues long. Trimming took 3 bases from V and 1 from J, leaving 13 bases between them. Germline V gene data show CDR1 as MGHDK and CDR2 as SYGVNS. CDR3 bases: TGTGCCAGCAGTGACGTCTCAGGACTTTCCTACGAGCAGTACTTC. It translates to CASSDVSGLSYEQYF.

The genes are TRBV4-2 and TRBJ1-4; 10 positions match TRBD1. CDR3 length: 14 amino acids. Losses at the gene ends were 3 bases for V and 10 bases for J; bases not matched to a gene: 5. Germline lookup yields CDR1 LGHNA and CDR2 YNFKEQ. The CDR3 coding sequence is TGTGCCAGCAGCCACGGACAGGGGGGCGGAAAACTGTTTTTT. It yields the protein CASSHGQGGGKLFF.

The chain employs TRBV7-8 and TRBJ1-1; maybe TRBD1 (5 bases). Germline loops: CDR1 SGHVS, CDR2 FQNEAQ. Trimming took off 1 base at V and 1 base at J, with 10 bases between the two ends. The CDR3 loop spans 15 amino acids. CDR3 protein: CASSLGTGTNTEAFF. CDR3 DNA: TGTGCCAGCAGCTTAGGGACCGGGACGAACACTGAAGCTTTCTTT.

J is TRBJ2-5 and V is TRBV3-1 (or the pseudogene TRBV3-2); no clear D. The V gene lost 4 bases and the J gene lost 1 base, with 4 bases spanning the gap. CDR3 size: 12 residues. Germline assignment: CDR1 LGHDT and CDR2 YNNKEL (reference sequence). The CDR3 here is CASSPIQETQYF. The CDR3 DNA sequence: TGTGCCAGCAGCCCCATCCAAGAGACCCAGTACTTC.